The clone carrying this T cell receptor (beta chain) was observed at least ten times. The target antigen is unknown. The CDR3 has 15 residues. The V end was cut by 5 bases, the J end by 4 bases, with 19 bases between. Germline-derived CDR1 and CDR2 are SQVTM and ANQGSEA. TCRdb re-analysed the RT-PCR reads in MiXCR, keeping a single row per CDR3 protein. The profile shows 400,000 to 550,000 distinct CDR3 sequences, about 25% of them singletons. The data stem from a study of response to subunit inactivated influenza vaccine. The study's findings and limits: Each seasonal influenza vaccination recruits few new T cells, the authors suggested.

The chain uses TRBV29-1 and TRBJ2-3; the D gene is possibly TRBD2 (5 bases). The sample in question was CD4+ T cells sorted from PBMCs, obtained 5 to 6 days after vaccination. The receptor comes from a man aged 50 to 60 who received an inactivated influenza vaccine. CDR3 in amino acids: CSVNLGLALADTQYF. The CDR3 DNA reads TGCAGCGTTAACCTTGGGCTAGCCTTAGCAGATACGCAGTATTTT.